Shown below are 27 T cell receptor beta chains from a single sample sequenced in a study of T-cell reconstitution after alpha-beta-depleted transplantation in children. Using unique molecular identifiers, the investigators prepared the TCRbeta library. TCRdb reanalysed the PCR reads using MiXCR and keeps one entry per CDR3 protein. The repertoire holds about 300,000 distinct CDR3 sequences, roughly a tenth seen once, with roughly 7% in the top ten. Sequencing was performed on PBMCs, taken before TCRalphabeta/CD19-depleted stem cell transplant. These receptor sequences come from a boy under two years old with acute myeloid leukemia, due to receive a stem cell transplant.

This clonotype was observed many times. This chain links TRBV28 with TRBJ2-3; 9 positions match TRBD2. V was pared by 2 bases and J by 2 bases, with 8 bases of the junction left unmatched. This CDR3 has 17 amino acids. Germline CDR1 MDHEN, CDR2 SYDVKM. The CDR3 protein is CASSLVGGGAITDTQYF. In nucleotides, the CDR3 is TGTGCCAGCAGTTTAGTTGGCGGGGGGGCAATCACAGATACGCAGTATTTT.

This clonotype was observed at least ten times. DNA for the CDR3: TGTGCCAGCAGCTTAGAGTGGGCGAGTGGTGATGAGCAGTTCTTC. This translates into CASSLEWASGDEQFF. V is TRBV11-3 and J is TRBJ2-1; D gene unclear. The CDR3 contains 15 residues. Looked up from germline, CDR1 is SGHNT and CDR2 is YENEEA. Trimming removed 0 bases from V and 8 bases from J, with 14 bases in between.

This clonotype has a count of ten or more. The rearrangement uses TRBV7-3 and TRBJ2-2; possibly TRBD2 for D (6 bases). V gave up 1 base and J gave up 3 bases, with 12 bases separating them. Germline lookup yields CDR1 SGHTA and CDR2 FQGTGA. The CDR3 covers 16 residues. This CDR3 reads CASSLIGGLYTGELFF. CDR3 nucleotides: TGTGCCAGCAGCTTAATAGGAGGGTTGTACACCGGGGAGCTGTTTTTT.

This clonotype was counted at least ten times. This chain joins TRBV6-5 and TRBJ2-1; 8 bases are shared with TRBD1. V dropped 2 bases and J dropped 4; count of bases not matched to a gene: 13. This CDR3 region has 18 residues. Germline CDR1 is MNHEY and CDR2 is SVGAGI. The CDR3 nucleotides are TGTGCCAGCAGTTACGGCCCGACAGGGGCTACGTCTTACAATGAGCAGTTCTTC. Translating gives CASSYGPTGATSYNEQFF.

This clonotype has a handful of counts. The V and J genes are TRBV5-1 and TRBJ2-5, with D perhaps given as TRBD1 or TRBD2 (7 bases each). Trimming cost V 0 bases and J 6 bases, with 12 bases left between them. Germline loops: CDR1 SGHRS, CDR2 YFSETQ. This CDR3 has 14 amino acids. DNA of the CDR3: TGCGCCAGCAGCTTGGGGGACAGCGGGAAGACCCAGTACTTC. It encodes CASSLGDSGKTQYF.

This clonotype occurred a few times. The genes are TRBV7-9 and TRBJ2-5, with 8 positions matching TRBD2. The V segment lost 5 bases and the J segment 2 bases; nucleotides outside the gene matches: 7. The CDR3 spans 15 residues. Per the germline V gene, CDR1 is SEHNR and CDR2 is FQNEAQ (reference sequence). The CDR3 region is CASSPHGRGQETQYF. The CDR3 region has the DNA TGTGCCAGCAGCCCTCACGGGAGGGGACAAGAGACCCAGTACTTC.

This clonotype has ten or more counts. The chain carries TRBV7-9 and TRBJ2-1; 8 bases line up with TRBD2. Trimming removed 1 base from V and 4 bases from J; junction bases left unmatched: 6. Germline V gene lookup returns CDR1 SEHNR and CDR2 FQNEAQ (reference sequence). The CDR3 is 16 amino acids. CDR3: CASSLVLASGYNEQFF. The CDR3 DNA follows: TGTGCCAGCAGCTTAGTGTTGGCTAGCGGGTACAATGAGCAGTTCTTC.

This clonotype was seen at least ten times. This sequence joins TRBV10-3 and TRBJ2-3, with 13 bases fitting TRBD2. CDR1 and CDR2 (germline): ENHRY, SYGVKD. Trimming took 6 bases from V and 4 from J; bases not matched to a gene: 4. The CDR3 has 15 amino acids. For the CDR3, the DNA is TGTGCCATCAGGGGACTAGCGGGGATCCCAGATACGCAGTATTTT. Its protein is CAIRGLAGIPDTQYF.

Ten or more counts support this clonotype. V and J are TRBV28 and TRBJ1-3; D is ambiguous. The CDR3 is 14 residues long. V lost 6 bases, J lost 2 bases, and 11 bases lay in between. Germline assignment: CDR1 MDHEN and CDR2 SYDVKM. DNA of the CDR3: TGTGCCAGCAGACCACAGCGGACTGGAAACACCATATATTTT. Its translation: CASRPQRTGNTIYF.

Many counts were recorded for this clonotype. The rearrangement uses TRBV25-1 and TRBJ2-2, with D possibly being TRBD1 (6 bases). This CDR3 spans 16 amino acids. Germline CDR1 MGHDK, CDR2 SYGVNS. Trimming shortened V by 4 bases and J by 3 bases, and 15 bases separated the two germline ends. CDR3 in amino acids: CASSAGQFTHTGELFF. The CDR3 bases are TGTGCCAGCAGTGCCGGACAGTTTACTCACACCGGGGAGCTGTTTTTT.

The chain uses TRBV5-1 and TRBJ2-1; D unclear. CDR1 and CDR2 from the germline V gene are SGHRS and YFSETQ. V gave up 1 base and J gave up 0 bases, with 8 bases separating them. There are 15 residues in the CDR3. CDR3 in amino acids: CASSLRLSSYNEQFF. DNA of the CDR3: TGCGCCAGCAGCTTGAGGCTAAGCTCCTACAATGAGCAGTTCTTC. Drawing the rest from reference TRBV5-1 and TRBJ2-1, the complete variable domain is KAGVTQTPRYLIKTRGQQVTLSCSPISGHRSVSWYQQTPGQGLQFLFEYFSETQRNKGNFPGRFSGRQFSNSRSEMNVSTLELGDSALYLCASSLRLSSYNEQFFGPGTRLTVL.

This clonotype was detected many times. This chain uses TRBV20-1 with TRBJ2-3; D gene ambiguous. Deletions cut 5 bases from V and 1 base from J, with 16 bases between. The CDR3 loop spans 15 amino acids. CDR1 is DFQATT, CDR2 SNEGSKA, per germline (reference sequence). CDR3 nucleotide sequence: TGCAGTGCTCGTAGATACATAATGGGCACAGATACGCAGTATTTT. This gives the protein CSARRYIMGTDTQYF.

A few counts support this clonotype. The chain employs TRBV10-3 and TRBJ2-1, with 9 bases fitting TRBD2. This CDR3 is 16 amino acids long. J gave up 5 bases and V 3 bases, and 8 bases lay outside the gene matches. Germline V CDR1 and CDR2: ENHRY, SYGVKD. CDR3 loop: CAISDSAGGIDNEQFF. CDR3 coding DNA: TGTGCCATCAGTGATTCGGCGGGGGGGATAGACAATGAGCAGTTCTTC.

This clonotype was detected many times. The CDR3 is CASSLGAPINTGELFF. CDR3 DNA: TGTGCCAGCAGTTTGGGGGCACCCATCAACACCGGGGAGCTGTTTTTT. The gene calls are TRBV27 and TRBJ2-2, with a weak D call TRBD1 (6 bases). Germline V gene sequence: CDR1 MNHEY, CDR2 SMNVEV (reference sequence). The V gene lost 3 bases and the J gene lost 2 bases, with 13 bases spanning the gap. CDR3 length equals 16 residues.

This clonotype was counted many times. The V and J genes are TRBV5-1 and TRBJ2-3; D is undetermined. The germline V and J ends were trimmed by 0 bases and 2 bases, with 10 bases remaining between them. The CDR3 spans 15 residues. Germline V gives CDR1 SGHRS, CDR2 YFSETQ. CDR3 amino acids: CASSLEGYHTDTQYF. The CDR3 bases are TGCGCCAGCAGCTTGGAGGGCTACCACACAGATACGCAGTATTTT. Together with reference TRBV5-1 and TRBJ2-3, the CDR3 gives the full variable domain: KAGVTQTPRYLIKTRGQQVTLSCSPISGHRSVSWYQQTPGQGLQFLFEYFSETQRNKGNFPGRFSGRQFSNSRSEMNVSTLELGDSALYLCASSLEGYHTDTQYFGPGTRLTVL.

This clonotype appeared many times. The chain has TRBV5-1 and TRBJ2-1; 7 nucleotides line up with TRBD2. Germline CDR1 and CDR2: SGHRS and YFSETQ. V lost 3 bases to trimming and J lost 4 bases; unmatched junction nucleotides: 7. This CDR3 has 15 residues. The chain's CDR3 is CASSYIAGPYNEQFF. CDR3 DNA sequence: TGCGCCAGCAGCTATATAGCGGGCCCTTACAATGAGCAGTTCTTC. Drawing the rest from reference TRBV5-1 and TRBJ2-1, the complete variable domain is KAGVTQTPRYLIKTRGQQVTLSCSPISGHRSVSWYQQTPGQGLQFLFEYFSETQRNKGNFPGRFSGRQFSNSRSEMNVSTLELGDSALYLCASSYIAGPYNEQFFGPGTRLTVL.

This clonotype was detected a few times. The chain combines TRBV11-2 with TRBJ1-2, with D maybe TRBD1 (6 bases). Trimming took off 5 bases at V and 5 bases at J, with 21 bases between the two ends. The CDR3 covers 16 residues. The germline V gene encodes CDR1 SGHAT and CDR2 FQNNGV. CDR3 residues: CASSPWARGGGYGYTF. The CDR3 bases are TGTGCCAGCAGCCCCTGGGCCAGGGGAGGGGGGTATGGCTACACCTTC.

V is TRBV4-2 and J is TRBJ2-3; D remains unclear. Germline values: CDR1 LGHNA, CDR2 YNFKEQ. V lost 0 bases, J lost 5 bases, and 12 bases lay in between. CDR3 length: 15 amino acids. The CDR3 DNA is TGTGCCAGCAGCCAAGATGCGATAGTTGGAGATACGCAGTATTTT. It yields the protein CASSQDAIVGDTQYF.

This clonotype was seen at least ten times. The chain has TRBV9 and TRBJ2-1; TRBD2 is a possible D gene (5 bases). The CDR3 length is 16 residues. Trimming cost V 3 bases and J 0 bases, with 13 bases left between them. CDR1 and CDR2 (germline): SGDLS, YYNGEE. CDR3 sequence: CASSAPSQSSYNEQFF. CDR3 bases: TGTGCCAGCAGCGCGCCTAGCCAGAGCTCCTACAATGAGCAGTTCTTC.

There are many counts of this clonotype. This chain links TRBV6-5 with TRBJ2-7, with 9 bases aligning to TRBD2. Germline CDR1 and CDR2: MNHEY and SVGAGI. The CDR3 is 13 residues long. V was pared by 6 bases and J by 3 bases, with 3 bases of the junction left unmatched. CDR3 amino acids: CASSRGGGYEQYF. In nucleotides, the CDR3 is TGTGCCAGCAGCCGCGGGGGGGGCTACGAGCAGTACTTC.

This clonotype showed up many times. The rearrangement joins TRBV20-1 to TRBJ2-5, with 7 bases lining up with TRBD2. The CDR3 sequence is 12 residues long. Trimming took 3 bases from V and 2 from J; bases not matched to a gene: 0. CDR1 is DFQATT and CDR2 is SNEGSKA in the germline V gene (reference sequence). The CDR3 nucleotides read TGCAGTGCTAGCGGGGGGCAAGAGACCCAGTACTTC. Protein: CSASGGQETQYF.

This clonotype was counted ten times or more. The chain joins TRBV5-5 to TRBJ2-1; D is unresolved. The germline V and J ends were trimmed by 0 bases and 0 bases, with 7 bases remaining between them. CDR1 is SGHKS, CDR2 YYEKEE, per germline (reference sequence). The CDR3 is 15 amino acids. CDR3 residues: CASSLGVSSYNEQFF. In DNA form, the CDR3 reads TGTGCCAGCAGCTTGGGCGTGAGCTCCTACAATGAGCAGTTCTTC.

This clonotype came up many times. This sequence joins TRBV28 and TRBJ1-6, with D unresolved. The CDR3 spans 13 residues. Germline-derived CDR1 and CDR2 are MDHEN and SYDVKM. With 4 bases removed from V and 8 bases from J, the gap between germline ends came to 9 bases. CDR3: CASSSHGYSPLHF. The CDR3 DNA is TGTGCCAGCAGTTCACACGGGTATTCACCCCTCCACTTT. Based on the CDR3 plus reference TRBV28 and TRBJ1-6, the full variable domain is DVKVTQSSRYLVKRTGEKVFLECVQDMDHENMFWYRQDPGLGLRLIYFSYDVKMKEKGDIPEGYSVSREKKERFSLILESASTNQTSMYLCASSSHGYSPLHFGNGTRLTVT.

This clonotype came up many times. V gene TRBV10-2 combines with J gene TRBJ1-1; 10 bases align to TRBD1. Germline V gene data show CDR1 as WSHSY and CDR2 as SAAADI. V gave up 3 bases and J gave up 1 base; unmatched junction bases: 8. The CDR3 has 17 residues. CDR3: CASSERVTGGRNTEAFF. The CDR3 DNA follows: TGCGCCAGCAGTGAACGTGTGACAGGGGGCCGGAACACTGAAGCTTTCTTT.

The gene calls are TRBV10-3 and TRBJ1-1; D unclear. CDR1 and CDR2 (germline): ENHRY, SYGVKD. V lost 7 bases and J 1 base, leaving 7 bases between the germline ends. The CDR3 is 12 residues long. CDR3 amino acids: CAIMGGNTEAFF. DNA of the CDR3: TGTGCCATCATGGGCGGGAACACTGAAGCTTTCTTT.

This clonotype was recorded many times. The chain links TRBV11-2 to TRBJ2-7; D is possibly TRBD2 (6 bases). Germline lookup yields CDR1 SGHAT and CDR2 FQNNGV. The ends were cut back, 1 base at V and 6 bases at J, with 16 bases in the middle. The CDR3 covers 15 residues. The CDR3 DNA sequence: TGTGCCAGCAGCTTAGGTAATCGGAGGGTCCGCGAGCAGTACTTC. Translating it yields CASSLGNRRVREQYF.

The chain has TRBV7-8 and TRBJ2-7; tentatively, D is TRBD1 (5 bases). This CDR3 has 15 residues. CDR1 and CDR2 (germline): SGHVS, FQNEAQ. Deletions cut 1 base from V and 7 bases from J, with 17 bases between. The CDR3 sequence is CASSLGPTGSGEQYF. In DNA, the CDR3 is TGTGCCAGCAGCTTAGGTCCCACAGGTTCAGGGGAGCAGTACTTC.